This T cell receptor (beta chain) was recorded in a study of technical replicates of blood from several donors. Trimming left V 7 bases short and J 6 bases short, with 14 bases between. CDR3 length: 13 amino acids. Germline V gives CDR1 MGHDK, CDR2 SYGVNS. The method was immunoSEQ multiplex PCR; TCRdb's version includes in-frame clones alone and lacks a portion of them. This sample carries tens of thousands of clones, 80% to 95% of them seen once, and the ten largest clones take roughly 0.25%. The rearrangement links TRBV25-1 to TRBJ2-3; maybe TRBD2 (6 bases). This clonotype originated in a human donor in good health. The material sequenced was T cells isolated from PBMCs. CDR3 loop: CASNVAGGDTQYF. The CDR3 nucleotides read TGTGCCAGCAACGTCGCCGGGGGTGATACGCAGTATTTT.